The entry below gives a single T cell receptor beta chain sequence along with its context. This clonotype has at least ten counts. No cognate antigen has been identified for it. No much larger clonotype is one base removed from it; base qualities were not supplied. CDR1 is given as SNHLY and CDR2 as FYNNEI, both from the germline V gene. From its cysteine to its phenylalanine, the CDR3 spans 15 amino acids. Kept here is only the CDR3 DNA, which spans 45 bases and is read in frame from base 1. V and J are truncated by 4 bases and 6 bases respectively, leaving an intervening sequence of 15 bases. The sample is drawn from a study of T-cell reconstitution after alpha-beta-depleted transplantation in children (dated by TCRdb to about 2016). Some background on the complete study: Using TCR repertoire profiling, the study followed T-cell immune reconstitution in a quantitative way in children after TCRalphabeta/CD19-depleted allogeneic hematopoietic cell transplantation.

Library generation was performed with PCR. For sequencing, an Illumina HiSeq 2500 was employed. Molecular barcoding was employed in the preparation of TCR libraries, with unique molecular identifiers being used to normalize TCRbeta repertoire quantification. TCRdb applied fastp at Q25 and MiXCR to the public reads, then kept only in-frame beta chains. Each entry merges the rows of one CDR3 protein and shows their most common DNA and genes. Recorded for this sample are about 400,000 distinct CDR3 sequences; less than 15% of them occurred a single time. The ten largest clones represent 3.5% to 4.5% of the sample.

This chain joins TRBV2 to TRBJ2-2, with the D call perhaps TRBD1 or TRBD2, as 5 bases match in each case. Here the sequenced sample was PBMCs, taken from the stem cell graft. This clonotype was sampled from a human donor who donated a stem cell graft to a child with Fanconi anemia. The bases are TGTGCCAGCAGTGTGAGGGGCAGGTCTTCCGGGGAGCTGTTTTTT. This encodes CASSVRGRSSGELFF.